This TCR beta chain emerged from a study of blood T cell repertoires in COVID-19. Overall study context: PBMCs, B-cell-depleted T cells, or T cells were the source of the cDNA or gDNA that made up the material.

Germline V gene lookup returns CDR1 SGHTA and CDR2 FQGNSA. The germline V and J ends were trimmed by 5 bases and 4 bases, with 9 bases remaining between them. This CDR3 has 13 amino acids. Per the study methods: Estimated nucleated cell counts came from reference gene primer amplification. TCRdb's copy holds only in-frame clones and misses some; the assay was immunoSEQ multiplex PCR. V and J calls and clone size follow that table, whereas D and trimming were derived from the DNA. The sample lists approximately 50,000 clones, less than 80% occurring once. The sequence was collected from a man in his 70s with acute or convalescent COVID-19. The sequenced sample was peripheral blood. The chain combines TRBV7-2 with TRBJ2-1; D unclear. As DNA, the CDR3 is TGTGCCAGCAGCACAAATCAGTACAATGAGCAGTTCTTC. This translates into CASSTNQYNEQFF. Together with reference TRBV7-2 and TRBJ2-1, the CDR3 gives the full variable domain: GAGVSQSPSNKVTEKGKDVELRCDPISGHTALYWYRQSLGQGLEFLIYFQGNSAPDKSGLPSDRFSAERTGGSVSTLTIQRTQQEDSAVYLCASSTNQYNEQFFGPGTRLTVL.